A selection of T cell receptor beta chains follows, all from one sample in a study of cytomegalovirus exposure and HLA in healthy donors. Produced via immunoSEQ multiplex PCR; TCRdb's table is partial and in-frame only. The sample comprises about 260,000 clones, less than 95% of which are singletons, and just over 3% rests with the top ten. Sequencing was done on a sample of PBMCs. The receptors were gathered from a woman between 25 and 40 years old in good health and CMV-seronegative. The CDR3 runs from the conserved cysteine through the conserved F or W. A D gene is named only where the DNA matches it firmly.

V gene: TRBV5-5; J gene: TRBJ2-7; D gene: NA; CDR3 protein: CASSPRRGTSFEQYF; CDR3 DNA: TGTGCCAGCAGCCCGAGGCGAGGGACCTCCTTTGAGCAGTACTTC
V gene: TRBV19; J gene: TRBJ2-1; D gene: TRBD1; CDR3 protein: CASTEGQGSYNEQFF; CDR3 DNA: TGTGCCAGTACCGAGGGACAGGGATCGTACAATGAGCAGTTCTTC
V gene: TRBV29-1; J gene: TRBJ2-7; D gene: TRBD1; CDR3 protein: CSVEADRVGEQYF; CDR3 DNA: TGCAGCGTTGAAGCGGACAGGGTCGGGGAGCAGTACTTC
V gene: TRBV19; J gene: TRBJ2-1; D gene: NA; CDR3 protein: CASSIVREFPYNEQFF; CDR3 DNA: TGTGCCAGTAGTATAGTTCGGGAGTTCCCTTACAATGAGCAGTTCTTC
V gene: TRBV27; J gene: TRBJ2-7; D gene: TRBD1; CDR3 protein: CASSSDRVLLLNSYEQYF; CDR3 DNA: TGTGCCAGCAGTTCCGACAGGGTTCTTCTTTTAAATTCCTACGAGCAGTACTTC
V gene: TRBV19; J gene: TRBJ2-6; D gene: TRBD2; CDR3 protein: CASSIFRGDSGANVLTF; CDR3 DNA: TGTGCCAGTAGTATTTTTCGGGGGGACTCTGGGGCCAACGTCCTGACTTTC
V gene: TRBV10-2; J gene: TRBJ2-3; D gene: TRBD2; CDR3 protein: CATRGLAGGRDTQYF; CDR3 DNA: TGCGCCACCAGGGGACTAGCGGGAGGTAGGGATACGCAGTATTTT
V gene: TRBV5-1; J gene: TRBJ1-2; D gene: TRBD1; CDR3 protein: CASSLGQGLGGYTF; CDR3 DNA: TGCGCCAGCAGCTTGGGACAGGGCTTAGGTGGCTACACCTTC
V gene: TRBV2; J gene: TRBJ2-7; D gene: TRBD2; CDR3 protein: CASSEAGGVAYEQYF; CDR3 DNA: TGTGCCAGCAGTGAAGCCGGGGGGGTCGCCTACGAGCAGTACTTC
V gene: TRBV25-1; J gene: TRBJ1-2; D gene: NA; CDR3 protein: CASILKSLYYGYTF; CDR3 DNA: TGTGCCAGTATTCTCAAATCCCTTTACTATGGCTACACCTTC